This note documents a single T cell receptor (beta chain) sequence. Original processing notes: Reference gene primer amplification gave estimated nucleated cell counts. Data came from immunoSEQ multiplex PCR; TCRdb stores just in-frame clones and leaves some out. V and J calls and clone size come straight from that table; D and trimming were deduced from the DNA. This sample yields 190,000 or so clones, of which around 86% are seen a single time; under 3.5% belongs to the top ten. The data were obtained in a study of blood T cell repertoires in COVID-19. About the research overall: PBMCs, B-cell-depleted T cells, or T cells were the source of the cDNA or gDNA that made up the material.

CDR1 and CDR2 from the germline V gene are MDHEN and SYDVKM. This CDR3 region has 16 residues. The germline V and J ends were trimmed by 6 bases and 0 bases, with 15 bases remaining between them. The rearrangement uses TRBV28 and TRBJ2-1, with D perhaps TRBD1 (6 bases). The receptor's source is a woman aged 30 to 39 with active or convalescent COVID-19. The specimen sequenced was peripheral blood. CDR3 protein: CASRSSTGSSYNEQFF. CDR3 bases: TGTGCCAGCAGATCCTCTACAGGGAGCTCCTACAATGAGCAGTTCTTC.